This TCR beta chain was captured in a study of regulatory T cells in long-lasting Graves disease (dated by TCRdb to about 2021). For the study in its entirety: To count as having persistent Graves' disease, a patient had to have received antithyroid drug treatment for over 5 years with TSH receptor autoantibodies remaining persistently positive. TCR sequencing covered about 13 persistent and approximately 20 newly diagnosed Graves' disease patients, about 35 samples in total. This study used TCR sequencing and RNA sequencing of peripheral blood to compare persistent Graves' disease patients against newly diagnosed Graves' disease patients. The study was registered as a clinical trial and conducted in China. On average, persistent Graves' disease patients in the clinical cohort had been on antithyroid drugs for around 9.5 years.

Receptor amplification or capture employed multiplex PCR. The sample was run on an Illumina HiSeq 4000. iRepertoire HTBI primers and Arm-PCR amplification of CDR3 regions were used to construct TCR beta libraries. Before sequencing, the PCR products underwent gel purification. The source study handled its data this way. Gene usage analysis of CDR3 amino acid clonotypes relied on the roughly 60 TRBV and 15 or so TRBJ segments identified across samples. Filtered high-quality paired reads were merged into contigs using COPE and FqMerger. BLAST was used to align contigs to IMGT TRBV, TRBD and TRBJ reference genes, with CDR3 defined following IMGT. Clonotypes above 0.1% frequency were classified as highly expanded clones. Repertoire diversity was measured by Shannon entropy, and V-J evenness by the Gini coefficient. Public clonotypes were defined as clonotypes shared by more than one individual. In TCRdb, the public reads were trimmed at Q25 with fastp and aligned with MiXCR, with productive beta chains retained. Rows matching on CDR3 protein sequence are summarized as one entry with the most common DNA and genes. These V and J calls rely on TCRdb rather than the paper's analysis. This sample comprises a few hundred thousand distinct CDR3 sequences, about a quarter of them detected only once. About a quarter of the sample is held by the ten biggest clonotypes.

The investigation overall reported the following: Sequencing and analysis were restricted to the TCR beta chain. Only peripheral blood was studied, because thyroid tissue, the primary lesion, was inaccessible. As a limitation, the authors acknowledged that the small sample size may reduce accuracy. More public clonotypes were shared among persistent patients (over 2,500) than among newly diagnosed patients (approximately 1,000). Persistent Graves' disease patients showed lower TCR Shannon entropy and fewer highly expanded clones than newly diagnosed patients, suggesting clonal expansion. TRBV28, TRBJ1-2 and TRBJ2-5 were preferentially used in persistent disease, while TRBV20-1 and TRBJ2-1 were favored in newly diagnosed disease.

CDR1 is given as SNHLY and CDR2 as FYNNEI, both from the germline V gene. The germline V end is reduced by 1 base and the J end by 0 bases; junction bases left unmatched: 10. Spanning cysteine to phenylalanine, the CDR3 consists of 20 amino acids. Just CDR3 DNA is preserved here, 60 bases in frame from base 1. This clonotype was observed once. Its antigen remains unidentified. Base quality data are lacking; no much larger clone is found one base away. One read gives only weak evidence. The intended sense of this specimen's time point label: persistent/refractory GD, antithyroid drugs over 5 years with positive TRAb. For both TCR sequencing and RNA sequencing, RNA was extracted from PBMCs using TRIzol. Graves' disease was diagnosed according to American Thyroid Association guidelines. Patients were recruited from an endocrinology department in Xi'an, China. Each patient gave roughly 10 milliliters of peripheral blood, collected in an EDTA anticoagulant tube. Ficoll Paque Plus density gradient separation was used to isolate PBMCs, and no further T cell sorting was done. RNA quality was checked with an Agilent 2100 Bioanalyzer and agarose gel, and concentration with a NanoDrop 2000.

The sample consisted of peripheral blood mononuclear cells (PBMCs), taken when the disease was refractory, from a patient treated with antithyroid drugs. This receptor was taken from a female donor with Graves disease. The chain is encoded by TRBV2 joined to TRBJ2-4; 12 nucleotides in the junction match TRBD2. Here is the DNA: TGTGCCAGCAGTGAAGGAGGCCTAGCGGGAGGGTCCCTAGCCAAAAACATTCAGTACTTC. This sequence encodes CASSEGGLAGGSLAKNIQYF.